The clone carrying this T cell receptor beta chain was counted once. Its antigen remains unknown. Sequencing was performed with immunoSEQ multiplex PCR; in TCRdb, only in-frame clones are kept and a portion is missing. There are about 28,000 clones in the sample; more than 80% occur only once, and approximately 5.1% lies in the top ten. This sample was taken from a study of neoadjuvant nivolumab and ipilimumab in lung cancer. The overall study: The combination arm added day-1 ipilimumab 1 mg/kg to nivolumab 3 mg/kg on days 1, 15, 29.

General study findings and limits: Only a small number of samples underwent TCR sequencing. Only two of four nivolumab-treated tumors gained richness and clonality by surgery. Pretherapy blood TCR richness correlated positively with resected tumor richness.

This CDR3 is 10 amino acids long. Germline CDR1 is SGHTA and CDR2 is FQGNSA. V gave up 8 bases and J gave up 3 bases, with 5 bases separating them. Sequenced here: tumor tissue, sampled after neoadjuvant nivolumab, alone or with ipilimumab, at or shortly before surgery. The V gene is TRBV7-2, the J gene TRBJ2-7; D gene ambiguous. The TCR sequence derives from an adult with non-small cell lung cancer. CDR3 sequence reads: CASGDYEQYF. The CDR3 DNA is TGTGCCAGCGGAGACTACGAGCAGTACTTC.